This T cell receptor beta chain was identified during a study of technical replicates of blood from a few donors. Per germline, CDR1 MDHEN and CDR2 SYDVKM. The CDR3 totals 15 residues. With 2 bases removed from V and 1 base from J, the gap between germline ends came to 12 bases. Produced via immunoSEQ multiplex PCR; TCRdb's table is partial and in-frame only. The repertoire holds about 73,000 clones, with around 93% as singletons. The source material was T cells isolated from PBMCs. J is TRBJ2-7 and V is TRBV28; TRBD2 might be the D (6 bases). The source is a human donor in good health. The CDR3 DNA reads as TGTGCCAGCAGTTTAACGGGAGTGTTGTCCTACGAGCAGTACTTC. Its translation is CASSLTGVLSYEQYF.